This T cell receptor (beta chain) was sequenced during a study of cytomegalovirus exposure and HLA in healthy donors. V lost 7 bases and J lost 4, with 16 bases in between. CDR3 length equals 14 residues. CDR1 and CDR2 from the germline V gene are SNHLY and FYNNEI. The study, taken as a whole, reports: TCR beta V segments were, for the most part, productive about 87% or about 30% of the time in an earlier analysis. The study labeled 180 or so TCR beta chains cytomegalovirus-associated. Some highly shared sequence variants likely arose as a pipeline artifact.

In regard to this clone: The antigen is not known.

Primers for the PCR totalled 60 Vbeta and 13 Jbeta. Some clones are missing from TCRdb's copy, which holds only in-frame ones; the method was immunoSEQ multiplex PCR. Of 150,000 to 200,000 clones in the sample, roughly four fifths were seen once. V is TRBV2 and J is TRBJ1-2, with D tentatively TRBD1 (6 bases). Sequenced sample: PBMCs. The receptor was isolated from a woman in her fifties or sixties in good health and CMV-seronegative. CDR3 amino acids: CASTPGGGTYGYTF. The CDR3 nucleotides are TGTGCCAGCACCCCAGGCGGGGGCACCTATGGCTACACCTTC.